A single sample gave rise to the 29 T cell receptor beta chains below, sequenced in a study of cytomegalovirus exposure and HLA in healthy donors. The PCR made use of 60 Vbeta and 13 Jbeta primers. Produced via immunoSEQ multiplex PCR; TCRdb's table is partial and in-frame only. The data contain 130,000 to 150,000 clones, 64% of them singletons. Specimen: PBMCs. The receptors stem from a woman in her 30s in good health and CMV-seropositive.

This chain links TRBV19 with TRBJ1-2, with D perhaps matching TRBD1 (5 bases). This CDR3 spans 12 amino acids. In germline, CDR1 is LNHDA, CDR2 SQIVND (reference sequence). Trimming cost V 5 bases and J 8 bases, with 12 bases left between them. CDR3 protein: CASSLQGRGYTF. CDR3 DNA sequence: TGTGCCAGTAGTCTTCAGGGTCGGGGCTACACCTTC.

The V gene is TRBV7-8, the J gene TRBJ1-6; D not resolved. CDR1 is SGHVS, CDR2 FQNEAQ, per germline. CDR3 length: 15 amino acids. V was cut by 3 bases and J by 0 bases, with 6 bases left in between. The CDR3 sequence is CASSFGSSYNSPLHF. The CDR3 region has the DNA TGTGCCAGCAGCTTCGGGAGCTCCTATAATTCACCCCTCCACTTT.

The chain combines TRBV5-4 with TRBJ2-5; 10 bases agree with TRBD1. There are 17 residues in the CDR3. V trimming: 4 bases; J trimming: 2 bases; junction bases outside the gene matches: 11. The germline gives CDR1 SGHNT, CDR2 YYREEE (reference sequence). CDR3 sequence: CASSTGQGRGPQETQYF. The CDR3 nucleotides read TGTGCCAGCAGCACGGGACAGGGGAGGGGGCCTCAAGAGACCCAGTACTTC.

The chain uses TRBV30 and TRBJ1-5; TRBD1 matches 7 bases. This CDR3 spans 16 amino acids. V was pared by 8 bases and J by 0 bases, with 13 bases of the junction left unmatched. CDR1 GTSNPN and CDR2 SVGIG come from the germline V gene (reference sequence). In nucleotides, the CDR3 is TGTGCCCTTGACAGGGCGAGGGCAGGTAGCAATCAGCCCCAGCATTTT. This encodes CALDRARAGSNQPQHF. The full variable domain, rest sourced from reference TRBV30 and TRBJ1-5, is SQTIHQWPATLVQPVGSPLSLECTVEGTSNPNLYWYRQAAGRGLQLLFYSVGIGQISSEVPQNLSASRPQDRQFILSSKKLLLSDSGFYLCALDRARAGSNQPQHFGDGTRLSIL.

This clone was picked up a small number of times. The rearrangement uses TRBV5-6 and TRBJ1-2; no definite D call. The CDR3 totals 12 residues. CDR1 is SGHDT and CDR2 is YYEEEE in the germline V gene. V was shortened by 4 bases and J by 6 bases, with 10 bases between the two germline ends. This chain's CDR3 is CASSRESHGYTF. CDR3 sequence (DNA): TGTGCCAGCAGCAGGGAGTCGCATGGCTACACCTTC.

This chain uses TRBV2 with TRBJ2-6; D perhaps matches TRBD2 (6 bases). This CDR3 has 15 residues. The V gene's germline CDR1 is SNHLY and CDR2 FYNNEI. V was trimmed by 4 bases and J by 1 base, leaving 8 bases between them. CDR3 loop: CASSAGRSGANVLTF. The CDR3 DNA follows: TGTGCCAGCAGTGCTGGGAGGTCTGGGGCCAACGTCCTGACTTTC.

The V call is TRBV9, the J call TRBJ1-4, with D possibly matching TRBD1 (5 bases). This CDR3 spans 15 amino acids. The V end lost 3 bases, the J end lost 8 bases, and 17 bases lay between the germline ends. Per germline, CDR1 SGDLS and CDR2 YYNGEE. The CDR3: CASSAGDSLGEKLFF. The CDR3 bases are TGTGCCAGCAGCGCGGGGGATTCCCTGGGGGAAAAACTGTTTTTT.

V is TRBV6-5 and J is TRBJ1-2; a possible D gene is TRBD1 (5 bases). This CDR3 is built from 13 residues. Trimming stripped 2 bases from V and 6 bases from J, with 10 bases between. CDR1 and CDR2 from the germline V gene are MNHEY and SVGAGI. This CDR3 reads CASSYGAGDGYTF. The DNA for the CDR3 is TGTGCCAGCAGTTACGGGGCTGGAGATGGCTACACCTTC.

The chain recombines TRBV5-6 with TRBJ1-2, with D uncertain. CDR1 SGHDT and CDR2 YYEEEE come from the germline V gene. The CDR3 is 14 residues long. Trimming took 2 bases from V and 3 from J, leaving 11 bases between them. The DNA of the CDR3 is TGTGCCAGCAGCTTAAGGAGCCCCCACTATGGCTACACCTTC. It codes for CASSLRSPHYGYTF.

The count of this clone is one. V is TRBV27 and J is TRBJ2-7; TRBD2 aligns across 10 bases. The V gene end was trimmed by 4 bases and the J gene end by 7 bases; junction bases not matched to a gene: 10. Germline V CDR1 and CDR2: MNHEY, SMNVEV (reference sequence). This CDR3 is 15 amino acids long. CDR3 residues: CASSSAGTSESEQYF. Here the CDR3 DNA reads TGTGCCAGCAGTTCCGCCGGGACTAGCGAGAGTGAGCAGTACTTC.

This clone turned up a few times. The chain joins TRBV10-1 to TRBJ2-1; TRBD1 is a possible D gene (8 bases). Trimming took 3 bases from V and 9 from J, leaving 18 bases between them. The CDR3 consists of 15 residues. CDR1 WNHNN and CDR2 SYGVQD come from the germline V gene (reference sequence). CDR3: CASSEFTGGGREQFF. CDR3 bases: TGCGCCAGCAGTGAATTTACAGGGGGGGGACGTGAGCAGTTCTTC.

This chain uses TRBV29-1 with TRBJ1-1; D gene ambiguous. V was shortened by 7 bases and J by 0 bases, with 9 bases between the two germline ends. CDR1 SQVTM and CDR2 ANQGSEA come from the germline V gene. The length of the CDR3 is 12 residues. The CDR3 sequence: CSANKMNTEAFF. In DNA, the CDR3 is TGCAGCGCAAACAAAATGAACACTGAAGCTTTCTTT.

V is TRBV19 and J is TRBJ1-1; D remains unclear. The CDR3 is made up of 15 amino acids. Trimming shortened V by 10 bases and J by 0 bases, and 18 bases separated the two germline ends. Germline lookup yields CDR1 LNHDA and CDR2 SQIVND (reference sequence). CDR3 region: CANQDGAVMNTEAFF. The CDR3 DNA sequence: TGTGCCAACCAAGACGGAGCGGTCATGAACACTGAAGCTTTCTTT.

V gene TRBV29-1 combines with J gene TRBJ2-2, with D possibly matching TRBD2 (6 bases). Germline lookup yields CDR1 SQVTM and CDR2 ANQGSEA. This CDR3 is 12 amino acids long. Trimming took off 7 bases at V and 2 bases at J, with 8 bases between the two ends. This CDR3 is CSGGLNTGELFF. The CDR3 DNA sequence: TGCAGCGGGGGACTTAACACCGGGGAGCTGTTTTTT.

The V call is TRBV11-2, the J call TRBJ1-2; D possibly corresponds to TRBD1 (5 bases). Between the trimmed V and J ends, which lost 3 bases and 6 bases, there was a span of 14 bases. This CDR3 has 14 residues. Germline V gene sequence: CDR1 SGHAT, CDR2 FQNNGV. CDR3 protein: CASSFQGGLNGYTF. CDR3 sequence (DNA): TGTGCCAGCAGCTTCCAGGGTGGGTTGAATGGCTACACCTTC.

This clone showed up just a few times. The rearrangement uses TRBV5-1 and TRBJ1-1; TRBD1 matches 9 bases. Germline CDR1 and CDR2: SGHRS and YFSETQ. The CDR3 runs to 15 residues. J lost 10 bases, V lost 4 bases, and 14 bases had no gene match. The DNA for the CDR3 is TGCGCCAGCAGCCATCAGGGACAGGGCGGTAGGTTAGCTTTCTTT. It translates to CASSHQGQGGRLAFF.

By its share, this clone is medium-sized. The chain is built from TRBV7-3 and TRBJ2-7; TRBD2 might be the D (5 bases). Germline CDR1 SGHTA, CDR2 FQGTGA. The CDR3 runs to 13 residues. Trimming shortened V by 5 bases and J by 6 bases, and 14 bases separated the two germline ends. CDR3 in DNA: TGTGCCAGCAGCACCGGGAAGGTTGGCGAGCAGTACTTC. It yields the protein CASSTGKVGEQYF.

This clone was counted ten times or more. The chain recombines TRBV10-3 with TRBJ1-3; 9 positions match TRBD1. The junction had 10 bases not matched to a gene; V was cut back by 6 bases and J by 4 bases. The length of the CDR3 is 16 residues. Germline CDR1 reads ENHRY; CDR2 reads SYGVKD. The CDR3 sequence: CAISPLQGARGNTIYF. The CDR3 DNA follows: TGTGCCATCAGCCCTTTACAGGGGGCGAGGGGAAACACCATATATTTT.

This clone was seen more than once but under ten times. This chain joins TRBV4-1 and TRBJ1-6; D not resolved. CDR1 MGHRA and CDR2 YSYEKL come from the germline V gene. This CDR3 comprises 12 residues. The V and J ends lost 5 bases and 7 bases respectively, with 6 bases between them. The CDR3 sequence is CASSFMNSPLHF. The DNA of the CDR3 is TGCGCCAGCAGCTTTATGAATTCACCCCTCCACTTT.

The chain is built from TRBV13 and TRBJ2-3; D uncertain. This CDR3 is 14 amino acids long. V lost 3 bases and J 3 bases, leaving 10 bases between the germline ends. Germline CDR1 PRHDT, CDR2 FYEKMQ (reference sequence). The CDR3 nucleotides read TGTGCCAGCAGCTTGTTTGCGACAACAGATACGCAGTATTTT. This gives the protein CASSLFATTDTQYF.

This chain connects TRBV13 to TRBJ1-3; D call uncertain. Germline V gene lookup returns CDR1 PRHDT and CDR2 FYEKMQ (reference sequence). The CDR3 consists of 13 residues. Trimming stripped 1 base from V and 1 base from J, with 2 bases between. The CDR3 spells CASSLVSGNTIYF. The CDR3 DNA reads TGTGCCAGCAGCTTAGTATCTGGAAACACCATATATTTT.

This clone has more than one count but fewer than ten. This rearrangement joins TRBV7-9 to TRBJ2-1; 10 nucleotides agree with TRBD1. Germline CDR1 and CDR2: SEHNR and FQNEAQ (reference sequence). The CDR3 runs to 14 residues. The V gene end was trimmed by 3 bases and the J gene end by 7 bases; junction bases not matched to a gene: 3. CDR3 DNA: TGTGCCAGCAGCTTGGGGACAGGGGTAAATGAGCAGTTCTTC. Protein: CASSLGTGVNEQFF.

J is TRBJ2-7 and V is TRBV5-1; TRBD2 matches 7 bases. The CDR3 has 13 amino acids. Germline V gene sequence: CDR1 SGHRS, CDR2 YFSETQ. Germline trimming cut 0 bases from V and 6 bases from J; bases unmatched to any gene: 3. CDR3 in DNA: TGCGCCAGCAGCTTGGAGCGGGAACTCGAGCAGTACTTC. Translated: CASSLERELEQYF.

Of note for this clone: Other DNA sequences in the same sample also yield this CDR3. The chain combines TRBV5-1 with TRBJ2-6; no clear D gene. There are 15 residues in the CDR3. V lost 0 bases and J lost 0, with 4 bases in between. Germline values: CDR1 SGHRS, CDR2 YFSETQ. CDR3 sequence: CASSLDSSGANVLTF. The CDR3 DNA is TGCGCCAGCAGCTTGGACAGCTCTGGGGCCAACGTCCTGACTTTC. Combining the CDR3 with reference TRBV5-1 and TRBJ2-6 gives the whole variable domain KAGVTQTPRYLIKTRGQQVTLSCSPISGHRSVSWYQQTPGQGLQFLFEYFSETQRNKGNFPGRFSGRQFSNSRSEMNVSTLELGDSALYLCASSLDSSGANVLTFGAGSRLTVL.

In its sample, this clone was seen a few times. CDR3 DNA sequence: TGTGCCAGCAGCGTTGGGACAGGGGGGCCCCAGCATTTT. Its protein product is CASSVGTGGPQHF. This chain links TRBV9 with TRBJ1-5; 11 positions match TRBD1. This CDR3 has 13 amino acids. CDR1 and CDR2 from the germline V gene are SGDLS and YYNGEE. The J segment lost 9 bases and the V segment lost 2 bases, leaving 1 base of the junction unmatched.

V and J are TRBV2 and TRBJ1-6, with D possibly being TRBD1 (6 bases). In germline, CDR1 is SNHLY, CDR2 FYNNEI. The length of the CDR3 is 18 residues. Trimming removed 1 base from V and 11 bases from J, with 24 bases in between. The CDR3 sequence: CASSEGGTLSATSAPLHF. As DNA, the CDR3 is TGTGCCAGCAGTGAAGGGGGGACACTCTCCGCGACTTCGGCACCCCTCCACTTT.

J is TRBJ1-6 and V is TRBV15, with a weak D call TRBD1 (6 bases). The CDR3 consists of 15 residues. Germline assignment: CDR1 LNHNV and CDR2 YYDKDF (reference sequence). V was clipped by 3 bases and J by 9 bases, with 15 bases between them. The CDR3 region is CATSSMGRGGSPLHF. The CDR3 DNA is TGTGCCACCAGCAGTATGGGCAGGGGTGGTTCACCCCTCCACTTT. The complete variable domain, with remaining parts taken from reference TRBV15 and TRBJ1-6, reads DAMVIQNPRYQVTQFGKPVTLSCSQTLNHNVMYWYQQKSSQAPKLLFHYYDKDFNNEADTPDNFQSRRPNTSFCFLDIRSPGLGDTAMYLCATSSMGRGGSPLHFGNGTRLTVT.

About this clone: Other DNA sequences in this specimen translate into the identical CDR3. The chain is built from TRBV6-5 and TRBJ2-5; D is uncertain. The CDR3 totals 12 residues. The V gene lost 0 bases and the J gene lost 5 bases, with 4 bases spanning the gap. Germline V gene sequence: CDR1 MNHEY, CDR2 SVGAGI. The CDR3 is CASSYSRETQYF. The CDR3 DNA is TGTGCCAGCAGTTACTCCAGGGAGACCCAGTACTTC.

V gene TRBV5-1 combines with J gene TRBJ2-7, with TRBD2 as a possible D gene (6 bases). This CDR3 comprises 13 residues. V was cut by 5 bases and J by 1 base, with 10 bases left in between. Germline V CDR1 and CDR2: SGHRS, YFSETQ. DNA for the CDR3: TGCGCCAGCAGGGAGGGGCCTTCCTACGAGCAGTACTTC. Translating gives CASREGPSYEQYF.